These T cell receptor beta chains were read from a single sample in a study of control samples from healthy donors and cancer patients. The data were produced by immunoSEQ multiplex PCR, yet TCRdb's version contains in-frame clones alone and is incomplete. The data contain tens of thousands of clones, 70% to 90% of them seen just once; the ten biggest clones take up roughly 10%. The sample taken for sequencing was PBMCs. All receptors derive from a woman aged 55-70 years with lung cancer. CDR3s include the opening cysteine and the closing phenylalanine or tryptophan. D genes are given only for firm matches. Clone size is shown for a subset of rows, as once, few, many or a class of expanded clone.

j_call | clone_size | v_call | d_call | cdr3_aa | cdr3_nt
TRBJ1-2 | . | TRBV24-1 | . | CATSDRGDRGYTF | TGTGCCACCAGTGATAGGGGGGACCGTGGCTACACCTTC
TRBJ2-1 | . | TRBV3-1/TRBV3-2 | . | CASSQGYGMTYNEQFF | TGTGCCAGCAGCCAAGGGTACGGGATGACCTACAATGAGCAGTTCTTC
TRBJ2-1 | . | TRBV5-6 | TRBD2 | CASSALAGGGFF | TGTGCCAGCAGCGCGCTAGCGGGAGGGGGGTTCTTC
TRBJ1-2 | . | TRBV9 | TRBD1 | CASSLRDSPNYGYTF | TGTGCCAGCAGCCTCCGGGACAGTCCTAACTATGGCTACACCTTC
TRBJ1-6 | few | TRBV2 | . | CASSHRTDSPLHF | TGTGCCAGCAGCCATAGGACGGATTCACCCCTCCACTTT
TRBJ2-1 | once | TRBV5-1 | TRBD2 | CASSLVLAGVGNEQFF | TGCGCCAGCAGCTTGGTACTAGCGGGAGTGGGGAATGAGCAGTTCTTC
TRBJ1-2 | . | TRBV6-4 | TRBD1 | CASSDSGQGFGYTF | TGTGCCAGCAGTGACTCTGGACAGGGGTTTGGCTACACCTTC
TRBJ2-7 | . | TRBV6-1 | TRBD1 | CASSHKSNTGDEQYF | TGTGCCAGCAGCCACAAGTCTAACACAGGGGACGAGCAGTACTTC
TRBJ1-4 | once | TRBV6-5 | . | CASATVVKEKLFF | TGTGCCAGTGCGACGGTGGTGAAGGAAAAACTGTTTTTT
TRBJ1-1 | . | TRBV27 | TRBD1 | CASSLARGGWLTEAFF | TGTGCCAGCAGTTTAGCCAGGGGGGGTTGGTTAACTGAAGCTTTCTTT
TRBJ2-1 | . | TRBV7-2 | . | CASSIQQGGNEQFF | TGTGCCAGCAGCATCCAACAGGGAGGGAATGAGCAGTTCTTC
TRBJ1-1 | . | TRBV27 | TRBD1 | CASSSPFHDRENTEAFF | TGTGCCAGCAGTTCCCCATTCCATGACAGGGAAAACACTGAAGCTTTCTTT
TRBJ2-5 | . | TRBV6-5 | TRBD1 | CASSYSDRVVETQYF | TGTGCCAGCAGTTACTCCGACAGGGTAGTGGAGACCCAGTACTTC
TRBJ2-1 | . | TRBV19 | . | CAIETGWNEQFF | TGTGCCATCGAAACAGGGTGGAATGAGCAGTTCTTC
TRBJ1-1 | . | TRBV6-4 | . | CASSPNRGTEAFF | TGTGCCAGCAGTCCCAACCGGGGCACTGAAGCTTTCTTT
TRBJ1-4 | once | TRBV3-1/TRBV3-2 | TRBD1 | CASSQDSGQGGNEKLFF | TGTGCCAGCAGCCAAGATAGTGGACAGGGGGGGAATGAAAAACTGTTTTTT